Following are 10 T cell receptor beta chains from one sample sequenced in a study of molecular identifiers for immune sequencing clone quantification. TCRdb recomputed calls from the PCR reads with MiXCR, one row per CDR3 protein. The sample lists around 300,000 distinct CDR3 sequences; roughly a quarter were seen once. The sequencing input was naive CD8+ T cells from blood, with Jurkat cell RNA spiked in. Subset given: FACS-sorted CD8+CD4-CCR7+CD45RA+ naive T cells. Receptors were obtained from a human donor in good health. Some libraries in this study had Jurkat cell RNA spiked in.

As regards this clonotype: This may come from a read error, since a much larger clone is one base off. V usage is TRBV20-1 and J usage is TRBJ1-6, with D possibly TRBD1 on 5 matching bases. CDR3 length: 16 amino acids. Germline V gene lookup returns CDR1 DFQATT and CDR2 SNEGSKA (reference sequence). Here the CDR3 DNA reads TGCAGTGCTAGCGCCACCTGGACATCCTATAATTCATCCCTCCACTTT. This encodes CSASATWTSYNSSLHF.

The rearrangement links TRBV4-1 to TRBJ2-5, with TRBD1 matching over 9 bases. This CDR3 is 15 amino acids long. CDR1 and CDR2 from the germline V gene are MGHRA and YSYEKL. V lost 4 bases and J lost 2; bases outside the gene matches: 5. CDR3 nucleotides: TGCGCCAGCAGCCTACGTGGACAGGGGCAAGAGACCCAGTACTTC. Residues: CASSLRGQGQETQYF.

With respect to this clonotype: A much larger clone lies one base from this, so it may be a read error. The chain links TRBV7-9 to TRBJ2-1; the D gene could be TRBD1 or TRBD2 (5 bases each). The CDR3 spans 13 residues. The germline V gene encodes CDR1 SEHNR and CDR2 FQNEAQ (reference sequence). The DNA of the CDR3 is TGTGCCAGCAGCTTGGGGACCGCCAATGAGCAGCTCTTC. Translated, it gives CASSLGTANEQLF.

This clonotype turned up a few times. The gene calls are TRBV20-1 and TRBJ2-1; TRBD1 is a possible D gene (6 bases). The CDR3 is 16 amino acids. From germline, CDR1 is DFQATT and CDR2 SNEGSKA (reference sequence). V dropped 2 bases and J dropped 2 bases, with 16 bases sitting between them. The CDR3 here is CSARNRVFAAYNEQFF. CDR3 bases: TGCAGTGCTAGAAACAGGGTCTTTGCGGCCTACAATGAGCAGTTCTTC.

Ten or more counts support this clonotype. The chain combines TRBV4-3 with TRBJ1-6; no clear D. Germline V gene data show CDR1 as LGHNA and CDR2 as YSLEER. V was cut by 1 base and J by 0 bases, with 10 bases left in between. The CDR3 covers 17 residues. CDR3 in DNA: TGCGCCAGCAGCCAAGGCGTTAGCATCTCCTATAATTCACCCCTCCACTTT. Translated: CASSQGVSISYNSPLHF.

This clonotype was counted between two and nine times. This chain links TRBV5-1 with TRBJ2-2; the D gene could be TRBD1 or TRBD2 (6 bases each). The germline CDR1 and CDR2 sequences are SGHRS and YFSETQ. CDR3 size: 17 residues. Trimming cost V 1 base and J 4 bases, with 17 bases left between them. In nucleotides, the CDR3 is TGCGCCAGCAGCTTGATGTCATCGGGGGCTGGCACCGGGGAGCTGTTTTTT. It is translated as CASSLMSSGAGTGELFF.

The chain links TRBV7-8 to TRBJ2-7, with D unresolved. The CDR3 consists of 15 residues. Germline CDR1 reads SGHVS; CDR2 reads FQNEAQ. The V end was cut by 1 base, the J end by 5 bases, with 15 bases between. CDR3 bases: TGTGCCAGCAGCTTAGAACCGGCGCGAGGCGACGAGCAGTACTTC. Encoded protein: CASSLEPARGDEQYF. Supplemented by reference TRBV7-8 and TRBJ2-7, the full variable domain reads GAGVSQSPRYKVAKRGQDVALRCDPISGHVSLFWYQQALGQGPEFLTYFQNEAQLDKSGLPSDRFFAERPEGSVSTLKIQRTQQEDSAVYLCASSLEPARGDEQYFGPGTRLTVT.

On this clonotype itself: The junction differs from germline at one of its ends, possibly a read error. The gene calls are TRBV4-1 and TRBJ2-3, with TRBD2 identical over 8 bases. CDR3 length equals 16 residues. Germline V gene data show CDR1 as MGHRA and CDR2 as YSYEKL. CDR3 DNA sequence: TGCGCCAGCCGCCAAGACTTCAGCGGGGGTTCAGATACGCAGTATTTT. Amino acids: CASRQDFSGGSDTQYF.

As to this clonotype: Given a much more abundant clone one base away, this may be a read error. It is likely a read error, because the conserved phenylalanine at the end of the CDR3 is missing. This chain joins TRBV12-3 or TRBV12-4 and TRBJ2-5; D unresolved. CDR3 length: 10 amino acids. Trimming removed 8 bases at V and 9 bases at J, with 10 bases between. The CDR3 reads CASGLRPQYY. DNA of the CDR3: TGTGCCAGCGGGTTACGTCCCCAGTACTAC.

The J gene is TRBJ2-7, the V gene TRBV6-5; TRBD2 matches 7 bases. CDR1 and CDR2 (germline): MNHEY, SVGAGI. This CDR3 comprises 13 residues. The junction had 5 bases not matched to a gene; V was cut back by 2 bases and J by 7 bases. The CDR3 coding sequence is TGTGCCAGCAGTTACCCGGGAGGCGCGGAGCAGTACTTC. Translated, it gives CASSYPGGAEQYF.